The 20 T cell receptor beta chains below were found in one sample sequenced in a study of T cell repertoires in cytomegalovirus infection. MiXCR, run by TCRdb on the reads, gives a single entry per CDR3 protein. The sample contains fewer than 80,000 distinct CDR3 sequences, 3.7% of which appear only once. The sample taken for sequencing was PBMCs. Every receptor here comes from a human donor in good health (CMV status not recorded). Some clones in this sample may be carry-over from other donors' samples.

In its sample, this clonotype was seen many times. The gene calls are TRBV7-2 and TRBJ2-1, with 8 bases aligning to TRBD2. With 3 bases clipped from V and 0 bases from J, the junction kept 7 bases outside the gene matches. Germline CDR1 and CDR2: SGHTA and FQGNSA. This CDR3 has 17 residues. The CDR3 loop reads CASSFNSGVSSYNEQFF. The CDR3 bases are TGTGCCAGCAGCTTCAATAGCGGGGTGAGCTCCTACAATGAGCAGTTCTTC.

At least ten counts were recorded for this clonotype. This chain links TRBV19 with TRBJ2-7, with 7 bases identical to TRBD1. Trimming took 5 bases from V and 2 from J; bases not matched to a gene: 9. Germline CDR1 is LNHDA and CDR2 is SQIVND (reference sequence). This CDR3 has 15 amino acids. This CDR3 is CASSEFRDSPYEQYF. The CDR3 nucleotides are TGTGCCAGTAGTGAGTTTCGGGACAGCCCCTACGAGCAGTACTTC.

This clonotype was seen ten or more times. The chain couples TRBV6-2 or TRBV6-3 to TRBJ1-6, with D perhaps matching TRBD1 (6 bases). The CDR3 consists of 14 residues. Trimming shortened V by 6 bases and J by 6 bases, and 12 bases separated the two germline ends. Germline CDR1 MNHEY, CDR2 SVGEGT. CDR3 in DNA: TGTGCCAGCAGAAAAGGACAGATTAATTCACCCCTCCACTTT. Its translation: CASRKGQINSPLHF.

This clonotype was detected ten times or more. V is TRBV9 and J is TRBJ2-1, with a weak D call TRBD1 (6 bases). The V gene's germline CDR1 is SGDLS and CDR2 YYNGEE. The CDR3 is made up of 19 amino acids. Trimming took off 2 bases at V and 2 bases at J, with 23 bases between the two ends. The CDR3 DNA follows: TGTGCCAGCAGCGTCTCCGGGACATCGCCTAAACGCCCCTACAATGAGCAGTTCTTC. Its translation: CASSVSGTSPKRPYNEQFF.

This clonotype showed up many times. V is TRBV9 and J is TRBJ2-1; D possibly matches TRBD1 or TRBD2 (5 bases each). Trimming left V 0 bases short and J 8 bases short, with 15 bases between. Looked up from germline, CDR1 is SGDLS and CDR2 is YYNGEE. The CDR3 is made up of 15 amino acids. The CDR3 DNA reads TGTGCCAGCAGCGTAGGGGGGACCGTGGGCGATGAGCAGTTCTTC. It codes for CASSVGGTVGDEQFF.

This clonotype was counted at least ten times. The chain uses TRBV6-2 or TRBV6-3 and TRBJ1-6; 9 bases agree with TRBD1. CDR3 length: 18 amino acids. Germline CDR1 reads MNHEY; CDR2 reads SVGEGT. V was clipped by 7 bases and J by 7 bases; unmatched bases: 17. CDR3 region: CASTIVGGTGTRNSPLHF. Written as DNA, the CDR3 is TGTGCCAGCACCATCGTCGGGGGGACAGGGACACGAAATTCACCCCTCCACTTT.

This clonotype was counted at least ten times. This chain uses TRBV6-2 or TRBV6-3 with TRBJ2-7; no definite D call. Trimming pared 6 bases from V and 3 bases from J, leaving 18 bases between. The germline gives CDR1 MNHEY, CDR2 SVGEGT. The CDR3 is 15 amino acids. The CDR3 is CASRRNKIPYYEQYF. CDR3 sequence (DNA): TGTGCCAGCAGGCGCAACAAGATCCCTTACTACGAGCAGTACTTC.

This clonotype was seen repeatedly, ten times or more. The chain uses TRBV7-8 and TRBJ1-1; D remains unclear. Trimming took off 5 bases at V and 2 bases at J, with 9 bases between the two ends. Germline V gene lookup returns CDR1 SGHVS and CDR2 FQNEAQ. This CDR3 has 13 residues. Here the CDR3 DNA reads TGTGCCAGCAGCCCGGGGATTAACACTGAAGCTTTCTTT. Protein product: CASSPGINTEAFF.

This clonotype was observed many times. The V gene is TRBV6-2 or TRBV6-3, the J gene TRBJ1-1; D possibly corresponds to TRBD1 (5 bases). V was cut by 4 bases and J by 0 bases, with 21 bases left in between. The CDR3 has 18 residues. Germline values: CDR1 MNHEY, CDR2 SVGEGT. The CDR3 DNA reads TGTGCCAGCAGTTTTTCACCGGGACGCGGCGGAATGAACACTGAAGCTTTCTTT. This encodes CASSFSPGRGGMNTEAFF.

This clonotype was counted ten times or more. The V and J genes are TRBV7-2 and TRBJ1-6; tentative D call: TRBD1 (5 bases). This CDR3 region has 14 residues. Between the trimmed V and J ends, which lost 0 bases and 9 bases, there was a span of 9 bases. CDR1 and CDR2 from the germline V gene are SGHTA and FQGNSA. The CDR3 reads CASSLAQGFSPLHF. CDR3 DNA sequence: TGTGCCAGCAGCTTAGCCCAGGGTTTTTCACCCCTCCACTTT.

This clonotype was recorded many times. The J gene is TRBJ2-7, the V gene TRBV29-1; possibly TRBD2 for D (6 bases). The ends were cut back, 7 bases at V and 0 bases at J, with 10 bases in the middle. The CDR3 consists of 12 residues. CDR1 and CDR2 from the germline V gene are SQVTM and ANQGSEA. Written as DNA, the CDR3 is TGCAGCGCAAACGGGGGCTCCTACGAGCAGTACTTC. This gives the protein CSANGGSYEQYF.

This clonotype came up many times. This chain joins TRBV7-3 and TRBJ2-6; no clear D. Trimming took 2 bases from V and 0 from J, leaving 17 bases between them. Germline loops: CDR1 SGHTA, CDR2 FQGTGA. CDR3 length equals 19 residues. The CDR3 loop reads CASSLLSATTYSGANVLTF. The DNA of the CDR3 is TGTGCCAGCAGCTTATTGTCGGCGACCACATACTCTGGGGCCAACGTCCTGACTTTC.

Many counts were recorded for this clonotype. The V gene is TRBV7-2, the J gene TRBJ2-3; weak D call: TRBD1 (5 bases). Trimming took off 3 bases at V and 6 bases at J, with 13 bases between the two ends. The CDR3 runs to 14 residues. CDR1 and CDR2 (germline): SGHTA, FQGNSA. The CDR3 nucleotides are TGTGCCAGCAGCTTCAACGTGGGGCCCGATACGCAGTATTTT. It yields the protein CASSFNVGPDTQYF.

This clonotype was counted many times. CDR3 DNA sequence: TGTGCCAGCAGCTTAGGAGGAGAACGGGGCACTAGCACAGATACGCAGTATTTT. Translation gives CASSLGGERGTSTDTQYF. This chain joins TRBV7-2 and TRBJ2-3; D could derive from TRBD1 or TRBD2 (5 bases each). The CDR3 sequence is 18 residues long. CDR1 and CDR2 from the germline V gene are SGHTA and FQGNSA. V dropped 1 base and J dropped 0 bases, with 17 bases sitting between them.

This clonotype has ten or more counts. This chain joins TRBV4-1 and TRBJ1-1; D is ambiguous. Trimming shortened V by 3 bases and J by 1 base, and 12 bases separated the two germline ends. Per the germline V gene, CDR1 is MGHRA and CDR2 is YSYEKL. This CDR3 comprises 15 residues. This CDR3 reads CASSHDPGTNTEAFF. In DNA form, the CDR3 reads TGCGCCAGCAGCCACGACCCGGGAACGAACACTGAAGCTTTCTTT.

Many counts were recorded for this clonotype. The V and J genes are TRBV6-2 or TRBV6-3 and TRBJ1-1, with D unclear. V was trimmed by 6 bases and J by 0 bases, leaving 11 bases between them. This CDR3 comprises 14 residues. CDR1 is MNHEY, CDR2 SVGEGT, per germline. This chain's CDR3 is CASSGGTMNTEAFF. CDR3 nucleotides: TGTGCCAGCAGCGGCGGAACCATGAACACTGAAGCTTTCTTT.

At least ten counts were recorded for this clonotype. The rearrangement joins TRBV6-2 or TRBV6-3 to TRBJ2-1, with no clear D. Trimming removed 0 bases at V and 9 bases at J, with 18 bases between. Looked up from germline, CDR1 is MNHEY and CDR2 is SVGEGT. This CDR3 region has 16 residues. This CDR3 reads CASSYSLYMGYFEQFF. The CDR3 DNA follows: TGTGCCAGCAGTTACTCCTTGTATATGGGTTACTTTGAGCAGTTCTTC.

This clonotype showed up many times. The chain links TRBV7-2 to TRBJ1-5, with D possibly being TRBD1 (5 bases). Germline V gives CDR1 SGHTA, CDR2 FQGNSA. The V end was cut by 1 base, the J end by 6 bases, with 10 bases between. The CDR3 is 14 amino acids. The CDR3 sequence is CASSLGPGLQPQHF. CDR3 nucleotides: TGTGCCAGCAGCTTAGGCCCAGGGCTTCAGCCCCAGCATTTT. The full variable domain, completed using reference TRBV7-2 and TRBJ1-5, is GAGVSQSPSNKVTEKGKDVELRCDPISGHTALYWYRQSLGQGLEFLIYFQGNSAPDKSGLPSDRFSAERTGGSVSTLTIQRTQQEDSAVYLCASSLGPGLQPQHFGDGTRLSIL.

There are many counts of this clonotype. The J gene is TRBJ2-5, the V gene TRBV28; D gene uncertain. Trimming removed 3 bases from V and 2 bases from J, with 10 bases in between. The CDR3 extends over 14 amino acids. Germline V gene data show CDR1 as MDHEN and CDR2 as SYDVKM. CDR3 in amino acids: CASSFELPQETQYF. The DNA of the CDR3 is TGTGCCAGCAGTTTTGAGTTACCACAAGAGACCCAGTACTTC.

Many counts were recorded for this clonotype. J is TRBJ2-5 and V is TRBV15, with D possibly matching TRBD1 (6 bases). Looked up from germline, CDR1 is LNHNV and CDR2 is YYDKDF (reference sequence). The CDR3 covers 15 residues. Trimming pared 5 bases from V and 7 bases from J, leaving 20 bases between. CDR3 in amino acids: CATSARDTLKSTQYF. CDR3 nucleotides: TGTGCCACCAGCGCCCGGGACACCTTAAAATCGACCCAGTACTTC.